This is a list of T cell receptor beta chains from one sample in a study of blood T cell repertoires in COVID-19. Method: immunoSEQ multiplex PCR; TCRdb's copy keeps in-frame clones and lacks some. The table records under 75,000 clones, around 80% of them present only once. The sample consisted of peripheral blood. The receptors come from a man aged 70 or older who had recovered from COVID-19. Both conserved end residues are part of each CDR3. The D gene is left open where the match is weak. For some rows the clone size is stated as once, few or many, or as a class when expanded; others skip it.

D gene: -; CDR3 length: 13; V gene: TRBV19; clone size: -; J gene: TRBJ1-1; CDR3 DNA: TGTGCCAGTAGTACCACAGGGCACACTGAAGCTTTCTTT; CDR3 protein: CASSTTGHTEAFF
D gene: TRBD1; CDR3 length: 18; V gene: TRBV3-1/TRBV3-2; clone size: -; J gene: TRBJ1-2; CDR3 DNA: TGTGCCAGCAGCCGAAGGGGGGACAGGGGGCGGGCCTACTATGGCTACACCTTC; CDR3 protein: CASSRRGDRGRAYYGYTF
D gene: TRBD2; CDR3 length: 13; V gene: TRBV27; clone size: -; J gene: TRBJ2-7; CDR3 DNA: TGTGCCAGCAGTTTATTGGGAGGGTCTCAGCAGTACTTC; CDR3 protein: CASSLLGGSQQYF
D gene: -; CDR3 length: 14; V gene: TRBV11-2; clone size: few; J gene: TRBJ1-1; CDR3 DNA: TGTGCCAGCAGCCGCGGACAGTTACTAACTGAAGCTTTCTTT; CDR3 protein: CASSRGQLLTEAFF
D gene: TRBD1; CDR3 length: 14; V gene: TRBV5-1; clone size: -; J gene: TRBJ2-5; CDR3 DNA: TGCGCCAGCACGCCGGGACAGGGGGCTAAGACCCAGTACTTC; CDR3 protein: CASTPGQGAKTQYF
D gene: TRBD1; CDR3 length: 13; V gene: TRBV19; clone size: once; J gene: TRBJ2-4; CDR3 DNA: TGTGCCAGTAGTCAGACAGGGGGGCTTTTGCAGTACTTC; CDR3 protein: CASSQTGGLLQYF
D gene: -; CDR3 length: 14; V gene: TRBV2; clone size: -; J gene: TRBJ2-5; CDR3 DNA: TGTGCCAGCAGTGAAGGGGACATTAAGGAGACCCAGTACTTC; CDR3 protein: CASSEGDIKETQYF
D gene: TRBD1; CDR3 length: 17; V gene: TRBV4-1; clone size: -; J gene: TRBJ2-2; CDR3 DNA: TGCGCCAGCAGCCAAGCAGTGGGGACAGGGAGGGCCGGGGAGCTGTTTTTT; CDR3 protein: CASSQAVGTGRAGELFF
D gene: TRBD1; CDR3 length: 16; V gene: TRBV30; clone size: -; J gene: TRBJ1-5; CDR3 DNA: TGTGCCTGGAGTGTACAGGGGACAGGGATGGGGCAGCCCCAGCATTTT; CDR3 protein: CAWSVQGTGMGQPQHF
D gene: -; CDR3 length: 16; V gene: TRBV28; clone size: -; J gene: TRBJ1-5; CDR3 DNA: TGTGCCAGCAGTTCCCCGGGTGGATGGATTAATCAGCCCCAGCATTTT; CDR3 protein: CASSSPGGWINQPQHF
D gene: -; CDR3 length: 15; V gene: TRBV10-3; clone size: -; J gene: TRBJ1-5; CDR3 DNA: TGTGCCATCAGTGAGTCCATGACGGGGAACCAGCCCCAGCATTTT; CDR3 protein: CAISESMTGNQPQHF
D gene: -; CDR3 length: 13; V gene: TRBV2; clone size: -; J gene: TRBJ2-1; CDR3 DNA: TGTGCCAGCACCCTGAGTAGCGCCAATGAGCAGTTCTTC; CDR3 protein: CASTLSSANEQFF
D gene: TRBD1; CDR3 length: 18; V gene: TRBV2; clone size: -; J gene: TRBJ1-1; CDR3 DNA: TGTGCCAGCAGATCAAACCCGGGACAGGGAAGCCTGGGCACTGAAGCTTTCTTT; CDR3 protein: CASRSNPGQGSLGTEAFF
D gene: -; CDR3 length: 13; V gene: TRBV19; clone size: -; J gene: TRBJ2-2; CDR3 DNA: TGTGCCTCTAGGGGCGCGAACACCGGGGAGCTGTTTTTT; CDR3 protein: CASRGANTGELFF
D gene: -; CDR3 length: 15; V gene: TRBV5-1; clone size: -; J gene: TRBJ2-3; CDR3 DNA: TGCGCCAGCAGCTTGGTACTAGCTAGCACAGATACGCAGTATTTT; CDR3 protein: CASSLVLASTDTQYF
D gene: TRBD1; CDR3 length: 14; V gene: TRBV4-3; clone size: -; J gene: TRBJ1-2; CDR3 DNA: TGCGCCAGCAGCCAAGGCGTGACAGGGGGAGGCTACACCTTC; CDR3 protein: CASSQGVTGGGYTF
D gene: TRBD2; CDR3 length: 16; V gene: TRBV24-1; clone size: -; J gene: TRBJ2-1; CDR3 DNA: TGTGCCACCAGTGACCTCCGCGGGGGGGCTCACAATGAGCAGTTCTTC; CDR3 protein: CATSDLRGGAHNEQFF
D gene: -; CDR3 length: 16; V gene: TRBV7-2; clone size: -; J gene: TRBJ1-6; CDR3 DNA: TGTGCCAGCAGCTACGAGTCGGTAGTCAATAATTCACCCCTCCACTTT; CDR3 protein: CASSYESVVNNSPLHF
D gene: TRBD2; CDR3 length: 14; V gene: TRBV30; clone size: -; J gene: TRBJ2-2; CDR3 DNA: TGTGCCTGGAGCGGGGGGGCCGACACCGGGGAGCTGTTTTTT; CDR3 protein: CAWSGGADTGELFF
D gene: TRBD1; CDR3 length: 15; V gene: TRBV18; clone size: -; J gene: TRBJ2-2; CDR3 DNA: TGTGCCAGCTCACGAGGGACAGGGGAAAACGGGGAGCTGTTTTTT; CDR3 protein: CASSRGTGENGELFF
D gene: -; CDR3 length: 14; V gene: TRBV5-8; clone size: -; J gene: TRBJ2-7; CDR3 DNA: TGTGCCAGCAGCTTAGCACGCGGACACTACGAGCAGTACTTC; CDR3 protein: CASSLARGHYEQYF
D gene: -; CDR3 length: 15; V gene: TRBV7-2; clone size: -; J gene: TRBJ2-7; CDR3 DNA: TGTGCCAGCAGCTTAGCGGCCCCCTCGGGCTACGAGCAGTACTTC; CDR3 protein: CASSLAAPSGYEQYF
D gene: -; CDR3 length: 16; V gene: TRBV24-1; clone size: -; J gene: TRBJ1-2; CDR3 DNA: TGTGCCACCAGTGATTTGTCGGTAGGGGTGGGTCATGGCTACACCTTC; CDR3 protein: CATSDLSVGVGHGYTF
D gene: -; CDR3 length: 13; V gene: TRBV11-3; clone size: -; J gene: TRBJ1-1; CDR3 DNA: TGTGCCAGCAGCTTAGTGGGGGCCTCTGAAGCTTTCTTT; CDR3 protein: CASSLVGASEAFF
D gene: TRBD2; CDR3 length: 14; V gene: TRBV29-1; clone size: once; J gene: TRBJ2-1; CDR3 DNA: TGCAGCGCTTCAACTAGCGGGGGCTACAATGAGCAGTTCTTC; CDR3 protein: CSASTSGGYNEQFF
D gene: -; CDR3 length: 12; V gene: TRBV6-5; clone size: few; J gene: TRBJ2-1; CDR3 DNA: TGTGCCAGCAGTAGTAATAGCGGAGAACTGTTCTTC; CDR3 protein: CASSSNSGELFF
D gene: -; CDR3 length: 12; V gene: TRBV12-3/TRBV12-4; clone size: few; J gene: TRBJ1-1; CDR3 DNA: TGTGCCAGCAGTTTATATGACACTGAAGCTTTCTTT; CDR3 protein: CASSLYDTEAFF
D gene: -; CDR3 length: 17; V gene: TRBV18; clone size: -; J gene: TRBJ1-3; CDR3 DNA: TGTGCCAGCTCACCACTTCCCCCCGGGAATGGGGAAAACACCATATATTTT; CDR3 protein: CASSPLPPGNGENTIYF
D gene: -; CDR3 length: 14; V gene: TRBV25-1; clone size: few; J gene: TRBJ2-5; CDR3 DNA: TGTGCCAGCAGTGCTCGTGGCGGGGCAGAGACCCAGTACTTC; CDR3 protein: CASSARGGAETQYF
D gene: -; CDR3 length: 12; V gene: TRBV6-2/TRBV6-3; clone size: -; J gene: TRBJ1-1; CDR3 DNA: TGTGCCAGCAGTTCTGACTGGGAGGGAGCTTTCTTT; CDR3 protein: CASSSDWEGAFF
D gene: TRBD2; CDR3 length: 14; V gene: TRBV19; clone size: -; J gene: TRBJ2-2; CDR3 DNA: TGTGCCAGCACCGGGACTAGAAACACCGGGGAGCTGTTTTTT; CDR3 protein: CASTGTRNTGELFF
D gene: -; CDR3 length: 11; V gene: TRBV21-1; clone size: once; J gene: TRBJ2-7; CDR3 DNA: TGTGCCAGCAGCCACTCCTACGAGCAGTACTTC; CDR3 protein: CASSHSYEQYF
D gene: -; CDR3 length: 16; V gene: TRBV7-2; clone size: few; J gene: TRBJ2-7; CDR3 DNA: TGTGCCAGCAGCCCTGAGGCCGCACTAGCTTTTTACGAGCAGTACTTC; CDR3 protein: CASSPEAALAFYEQYF
D gene: TRBD1; CDR3 length: 15; V gene: TRBV18; clone size: -; J gene: TRBJ2-1; CDR3 DNA: TGTGCCAGCTCCCCAGGGACAGGCGCCTACAATGAGCAGTTCTTC; CDR3 protein: CASSPGTGAYNEQFF
D gene: -; CDR3 length: 14; V gene: TRBV3-1/TRBV3-2; clone size: -; J gene: TRBJ1-1; CDR3 DNA: TGTGCCAGCAGCCCGTTCGAGGCGGGGGTGGGGGCTTTCTTT; CDR3 protein: CASSPFEAGVGAFF
D gene: TRBD1; CDR3 length: 14; V gene: TRBV7-2; clone size: few; J gene: TRBJ1-2; CDR3 DNA: TGTGCCAGCAGCCCGAAGGGGGCGGACTATGGCTACACCTTC; CDR3 protein: CASSPKGADYGYTF
D gene: -; CDR3 length: 15; V gene: TRBV19; clone size: -; J gene: TRBJ2-7; CDR3 DNA: TGTGCCAGTAGTAGACCGACAGGTAGCTCCTACGAGCAGTACTTC; CDR3 protein: CASSRPTGSSYEQYF
D gene: -; CDR3 length: 14; V gene: TRBV6-1; clone size: -; J gene: TRBJ1-2; CDR3 DNA: TGTGCCAGCAGTGAAGTGAAGGGGGACTATGGCTACACCTTC; CDR3 protein: CASSEVKGDYGYTF
D gene: -; CDR3 length: 16; V gene: TRBV6-2/TRBV6-3; clone size: -; J gene: TRBJ2-7; CDR3 DNA: TGTGCCAGCAGTTACTCGAAATCGCGGGGAGCCTACGAGCAGTACTTC; CDR3 protein: CASSYSKSRGAYEQYF
D gene: -; CDR3 length: 13; V gene: TRBV29-1; clone size: once; J gene: TRBJ2-5; CDR3 DNA: TGCAGCGTTGTGGGGGGAGGCTGGGAGACCCAGTACTTC; CDR3 protein: CSVVGGGWETQYF
D gene: -; CDR3 length: 14; V gene: TRBV27; clone size: -; J gene: TRBJ1-1; CDR3 DNA: TGTGCCAGCAGTTTTCGCGGTGGGAACACTGAAGCTTTCTTT; CDR3 protein: CASSFRGGNTEAFF
D gene: -; CDR3 length: 15; V gene: TRBV4-3; clone size: -; J gene: TRBJ1-6; CDR3 DNA: TGCGCCAGCAAAGAGCATGGCTCCTATAATTCACCCCTCCACTTT; CDR3 protein: CASKEHGSYNSPLHF
D gene: -; CDR3 length: 14; V gene: TRBV27; clone size: -; J gene: TRBJ1-1; CDR3 DNA: TGTGCCAGCAGTCCCCAGCAGGGAAGGACTGAAGCTTTCTTT; CDR3 protein: CASSPQQGRTEAFF
D gene: TRBD1; CDR3 length: 15; V gene: TRBV5-1; clone size: -; J gene: TRBJ2-1; CDR3 DNA: TGCGCCAGCAGCGGAGGGACAGGGCCTTACAATGAGCAGTTCTTC; CDR3 protein: CASSGGTGPYNEQFF
D gene: -; CDR3 length: 15; V gene: TRBV5-8; clone size: -; J gene: TRBJ1-1; CDR3 DNA: TGTGCCAGCAGCTTGGGGGGGGGATTGAACACTGAAGCTTTCTTT; CDR3 protein: CASSLGGGLNTEAFF
D gene: -; CDR3 length: 16; V gene: TRBV28; clone size: -; J gene: TRBJ2-7; CDR3 DNA: TGTGCCAGCAGTTTATTCCTTTCAGGAAACAACTACGAGCAGTACTTC; CDR3 protein: CASSLFLSGNNYEQYF
D gene: TRBD2; CDR3 length: 15; V gene: TRBV5-1; clone size: -; J gene: TRBJ2-3; CDR3 DNA: TGCGCCAGCAGCGTTACTAGCGGGGCTACAGATACGCAGTATTTT; CDR3 protein: CASSVTSGATDTQYF
D gene: -; CDR3 length: 15; V gene: TRBV6-5; clone size: -; J gene: TRBJ2-1; CDR3 DNA: TGTGCCAGCAGTTCTACATCAGGGGCCTACAATGAGCAGTTCTTC; CDR3 protein: CASSSTSGAYNEQFF
D gene: -; CDR3 length: 12; V gene: TRBV6-2/TRBV6-3; clone size: -; J gene: TRBJ2-7; CDR3 DNA: TGTGCCAGCAGTTGGGCTCACTACGAGCAGTACTTC; CDR3 protein: CASSWAHYEQYF
D gene: -; CDR3 length: 15; V gene: TRBV7-7; clone size: once; J gene: TRBJ2-1; CDR3 DNA: TGTGCCAGCAGCTTAGCTACGGGATCGTACAATGAGCAGTTCTTC; CDR3 protein: CASSLATGSYNEQFF
D gene: -; CDR3 length: 13; V gene: TRBV29-1; clone size: -; J gene: TRBJ2-5; CDR3 DNA: TGCAGCGTTGACTCACGCGGCCAAGAGACCCAGTACTTC; CDR3 protein: CSVDSRGQETQYF